In this sample, the clone carrying this T cell receptor beta chain turned up many times. As yet, its antigen is unknown. The data were taken from a study of T-cell reconstitution after alpha-beta-depleted transplantation in children. Notes on the study in general: Several hundred expanded graft clones reportedly gave rise to the alpha-beta T cells present about two months after transplant. In some patients, recipient T cells and intrathymic progenitors surviving conditioning explained high day-60 diversity. A year had passed since transplant, and T-cell counts and diversity by then came mostly from newly produced T cells.

Germline CDR1 is GTSNPN and CDR2 is SVGIG (reference sequence). V lost 0 bases to trimming and J lost 0 bases, with 11 bases between them. The CDR3 contains 15 residues. Library preparation (for TCRbeta) was performed with unique molecular identifiers. TCRdb itself ran the PCR reads through MiXCR, one entry per CDR3 protein. This table has under 20,000 distinct CDR3 sequences, 10% to 15% appearing once. The chain recombines TRBV30 with TRBJ1-2; D not certain. This specimen consisted of PBMCs, mostly from graft donor cells, obtained 60 days after TCRalphabeta/CD19-depleted stem cell transplant. The clonotype was recovered from a female patient aged 2-9 years who had a stem cell transplant for congenital amegakaryocytic thrombocytopenia, so the T cells may come from the graft donor. CDR3 amino acids: CAWSVYRLANYGYTF. The DNA of the CDR3 is TGTGCCTGGAGTGTATATCGGTTAGCTAACTATGGCTACACCTTC.